This T cell receptor beta chain was recovered during a study of metastatic and nonmetastatic thyroid tumors. Study information: It was across blood and tumor or nodule tissue from malignant and benign thyroid patients that repertoires were compared.

The study, taken as a whole, reports: As reported, TCR beta diversity in blood and tumor was significantly higher in malignant thyroid tumors than in benign nodules.

TCRdb redid the clone calls on the PCR reads using MiXCR. This table holds 35,000 to 50,000 clones, around 17% found once. No treatment had been given to any patient before thyroid surgery. Germline values: CDR1 SGHAT, CDR2 FQNNGV. V dropped 1 base and J dropped 7; count of bases not matched to a gene: 7. The CDR3 has 15 residues. Note on this clone: As yet, its antigen is unknown.

This receptor was obtained from a female donor with papillary thyroid cancer or a benign thyroid nodule (not recorded which). Some clones in this sample may be carry-over from other donors' samples. The chain recombines TRBV11-2 with TRBJ2-1; 7 nucleotides align to TRBD2. Sequencing used tumor tissue. CDR3 coding DNA: TGTGCCAGCAGCTTAGGTCCTAGCGGCTTGAATGAGCAGTTCTTC. It codes for CASSLGPSGLNEQFF.